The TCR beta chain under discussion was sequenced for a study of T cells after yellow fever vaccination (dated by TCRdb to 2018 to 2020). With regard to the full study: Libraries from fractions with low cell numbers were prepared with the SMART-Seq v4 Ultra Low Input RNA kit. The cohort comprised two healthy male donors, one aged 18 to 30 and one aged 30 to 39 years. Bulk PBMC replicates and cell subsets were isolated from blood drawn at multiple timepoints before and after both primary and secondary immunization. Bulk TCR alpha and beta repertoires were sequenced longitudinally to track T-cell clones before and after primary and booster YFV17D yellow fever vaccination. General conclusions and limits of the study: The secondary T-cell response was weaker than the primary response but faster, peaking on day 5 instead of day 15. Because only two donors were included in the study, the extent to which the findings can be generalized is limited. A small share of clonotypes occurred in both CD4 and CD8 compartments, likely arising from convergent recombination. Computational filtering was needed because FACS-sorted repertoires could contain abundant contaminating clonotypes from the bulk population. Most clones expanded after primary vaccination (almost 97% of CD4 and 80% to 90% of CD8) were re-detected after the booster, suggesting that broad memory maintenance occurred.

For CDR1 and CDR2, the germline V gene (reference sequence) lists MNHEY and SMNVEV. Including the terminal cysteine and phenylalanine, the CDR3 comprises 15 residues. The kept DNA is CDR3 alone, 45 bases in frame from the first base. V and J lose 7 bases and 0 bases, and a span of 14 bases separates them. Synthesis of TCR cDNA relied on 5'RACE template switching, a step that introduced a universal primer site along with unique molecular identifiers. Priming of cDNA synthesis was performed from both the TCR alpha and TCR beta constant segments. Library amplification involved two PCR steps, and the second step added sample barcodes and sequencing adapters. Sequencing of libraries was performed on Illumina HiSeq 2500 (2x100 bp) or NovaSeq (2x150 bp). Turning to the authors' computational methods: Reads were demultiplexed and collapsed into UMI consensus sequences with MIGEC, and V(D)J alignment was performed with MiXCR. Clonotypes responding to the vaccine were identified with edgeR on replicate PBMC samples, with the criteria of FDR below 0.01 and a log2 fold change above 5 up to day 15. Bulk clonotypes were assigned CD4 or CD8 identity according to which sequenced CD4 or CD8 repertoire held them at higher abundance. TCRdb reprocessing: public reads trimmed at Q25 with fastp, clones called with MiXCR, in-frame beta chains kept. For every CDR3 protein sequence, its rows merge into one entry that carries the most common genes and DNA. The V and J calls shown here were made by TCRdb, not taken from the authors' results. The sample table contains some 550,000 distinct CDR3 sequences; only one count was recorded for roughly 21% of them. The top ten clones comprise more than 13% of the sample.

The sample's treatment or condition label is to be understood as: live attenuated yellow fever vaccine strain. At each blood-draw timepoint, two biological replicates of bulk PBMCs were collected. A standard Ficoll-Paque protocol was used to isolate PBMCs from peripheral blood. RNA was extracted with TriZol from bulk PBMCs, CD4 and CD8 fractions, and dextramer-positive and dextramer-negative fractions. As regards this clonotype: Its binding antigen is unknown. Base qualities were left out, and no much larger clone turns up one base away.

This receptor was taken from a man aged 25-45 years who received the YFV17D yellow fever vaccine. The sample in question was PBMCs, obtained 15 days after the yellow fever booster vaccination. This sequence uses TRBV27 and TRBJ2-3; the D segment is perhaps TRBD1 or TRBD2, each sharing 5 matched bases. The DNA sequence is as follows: TGTGCCAGCACCCCAGAGGGGATAAGCACAGATACGCAGTATTTT. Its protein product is CASTPEGISTDTQYF.